This T cell receptor (beta chain) was identified during a study of T-cell memory formation after mild COVID-19. A few counts support this clonotype. TCRdb redid the calling of the 5' RACE reads with MiXCR, one entry per CDR3 protein. The table includes hundreds of thousands of distinct CDR3 sequences, roughly 13% detected once. The sequence came from a man between 18 and 29 years old who had mild COVID-19 (a few samples of this study predate the infection). Cell type and time point are not known. Source material: PBMCs or a T cell subset sorted from them (not recorded which).

The CDR3 spells CSARDGGLVSHEQFF. The CDR3 DNA sequence: TGCAGTGCTAGAGATGGGGGACTAGTATCTCATGAGCAGTTCTTC. This sequence joins TRBV20-1 and TRBJ2-1; 8 bases map to TRBD2. This CDR3 has 15 residues. Germline values: CDR1 DFQATT, CDR2 SNEGSKA (reference sequence). V dropped 0 bases and J dropped 8; count of bases not matched to a gene: 9.